These 10 T cell receptor beta chains originate from one sample sequenced in a study of blood T cell repertoires in COVID-19. Sequencing used immunoSEQ multiplex PCR; TCRdb keeps in-frame clones, though not all of them. The top ten hold around 17% of the sample, which has about 76,000 clones, 65% to 90% seen once. The sequenced sample was peripheral blood. The receptor source for this set is a human donor in a cohort sampled during active COVID-19.

The CDR3 protein is CASSSYLQGTGELFF. DNA of the CDR3: TGTGCCAGCAGCTCCTACCTACAGGGAACCGGGGAGCTGTTTTTT. The chain carries TRBV11-2 and TRBJ2-2; a possible D gene is TRBD1 (6 bases). The CDR3 is made up of 15 amino acids. V was cut by 4 bases and J by 5 bases, with 14 bases left in between. Germline V CDR1 and CDR2: SGHAT, FQNNGV.

The chain carries TRBV24-1 and TRBJ2-3, with 10 bases lining up with TRBD1. V shed 2 bases and J 5 bases; nucleotides not matched to a gene: 9. Germline CDR1 reads KGHDR; CDR2 reads SFDVKD. This CDR3 region has 17 residues. The CDR3 spells CATSDYRDRGSRDTQYF. The DNA of the CDR3 is TGTGCCACCAGTGATTACCGGGACAGGGGATCGAGAGATACGCAGTATTTT.

V is TRBV7-6 and J is TRBJ2-1; D ambiguous. The CDR3 sequence is 14 residues long. Germline V gene lookup returns CDR1 SGHVS and CDR2 FNYEAQ. V lost 4 bases, J lost 1 base, and 8 bases lay in between. The CDR3 is CASSSGISYNEQFF. In DNA, the CDR3 is TGTGCCAGCAGCTCTGGCATATCCTACAATGAGCAGTTCTTC. Full variable domain (missing parts from reference TRBV7-6 and TRBJ2-1): GAGVSQSPRYKVTKRGQDVALRCDPISGHVSLYWYRQALGQGPEFLTYFNYEAQQDKSGLPNDRFSAERPEGSISTLTIQRTEQRDSAMYRCASSSGISYNEQFFGPGTRLTVL.

This clone has a single count. The chain combines TRBV11-3 with TRBJ2-7; 9 bases align to TRBD1. This CDR3 region has 12 residues. V lost 4 bases to trimming and J lost 6 bases; unmatched junction nucleotides: 1. CDR1 SGHNT and CDR2 YENEEA come from the germline V gene. CDR3 residues: CASSWDRAEQYF. The CDR3 DNA reads TGTGCCAGCAGCTGGGACAGGGCCGAGCAGTACTTC.

The chain links TRBV28 to TRBJ1-2; 7 nucleotides align to TRBD1. V trimming: 4 bases; J trimming: 7 bases; junction bases outside the gene matches: 9. The germline V gene encodes CDR1 MDHEN and CDR2 SYDVKM. This CDR3 spans 14 amino acids. In nucleotides, the CDR3 is TGTGCCAGCAGTTCGCTGACAGGGAGAGTTGGCTACACCTTC. Its translation is CASSSLTGRVGYTF.

The chain links TRBV5-6 to TRBJ1-5; 8 positions agree with TRBD1. This CDR3 has 14 amino acids. Trimming at V came to 4 bases and at J to 4 bases, leaving 4 bases not matched to a gene. The germline CDR1 and CDR2 sequences are SGHDT and YYEEEE. CDR3 loop: CASSADRGNQPQHF. The CDR3 nucleotides read TGTGCCAGCAGCGCTGACAGGGGAAATCAGCCCCAGCATTTT.

The chain uses TRBV7-2 and TRBJ2-1; 8 bases agree with TRBD1. From germline, CDR1 is SGHTA and CDR2 FQGNSA. V gave up 1 base and J gave up 9 bases; unmatched junction bases: 11. CDR3 length equals 16 residues. CDR3 sequence reads: CASSLDGTGVQGEQFF. CDR3 nucleotide sequence: TGTGCCAGCAGCTTAGACGGGACAGGTGTACAAGGTGAGCAGTTCTTC.

The CDR3 coding sequence is TGTGCCAGCAGCCTCTGGAGGCCGGGGGAAAAACTGTTTTTT. Translated: CASSLWRPGEKLFF. The chain has TRBV6-2 or TRBV6-3 and TRBJ1-4; D not certain. Trimming shortened V by 6 bases and J by 8 bases, and 16 bases separated the two germline ends. This CDR3 region has 14 residues. Germline CDR1 and CDR2: MNHEY and SVGEGT.

The chain joins TRBV25-1 to TRBJ1-3, with TRBD1 as a possible D gene (6 bases). This CDR3 has 16 residues. V gave up 4 bases and J gave up 0 bases, with 13 bases separating them. Germline lookup yields CDR1 MGHDK and CDR2 SYGVNS. The CDR3, as DNA: TGTGCCAGCAGTGGGACAGTTTTGAGCTCTGGAAACACCATATATTTT. This gives the protein CASSGTVLSSGNTIYF.

The V gene is TRBV5-4, the J gene TRBJ2-5; 9 bases line up with TRBD2. Germline CDR1 SGHNT, CDR2 YYREEE (reference sequence). The CDR3 length is 16 residues. Trimming at V came to 0 bases and at J to 5 bases, leaving 8 bases not matched to a gene. CDR3 nucleotide sequence: TGTGCCAGCAGCTTGGTGGGCGGGAGGGCAGGTGAGACCCAGTACTTC. The encoded protein is CASSLVGGRAGETQYF.